Presented here are 11 T cell receptor beta chains from one specimen sequenced in a study of control samples from healthy donors and cancer patients. Clones were read by immunoSEQ multiplex PCR, and TCRdb kept only the in-frame ones, dropping some. The data contain 150,000 to 200,000 clones, 85% to 95% of them seen just once; the ten biggest clones take up approximately 8%. Sequencing used blood. All receptors derive from a woman aged 40 to 50 in good health.

This clone was seen only once. The chain employs TRBV6-2 or TRBV6-3 and TRBJ2-2, with 8 bases that match TRBD2. Losses at the gene ends were 7 bases for V and 0 bases for J; bases not matched to a gene: 10. Germline loops: CDR1 MNHEY, CDR2 SVGEGT. The CDR3 extends over 17 amino acids. DNA of the CDR3: TGTGCCAGCACCCCTGGGACTAGGGGTTCGAACACCGGGGAGCTGTTTTTT. It yields the protein CASTPGTRGSNTGELFF.

This sequence joins TRBV7-8 and TRBJ1-1; D call uncertain. The CDR3 totals 14 residues. Germline loops: CDR1 SGHVS, CDR2 FQNEAQ. V lost 6 bases and J lost 1, with 12 bases in between. In DNA form, the CDR3 reads TGTGCCAGCAGAGTTCGCGAGGGGAACACTGAAGCTTTCTTT. Its translation: CASRVREGNTEAFF.

The gene calls are TRBV2 and TRBJ1-1; D is ambiguous. Looked up from germline, CDR1 is SNHLY and CDR2 is FYNNEI. The CDR3 covers 14 residues. Trimming removed 5 bases from V and 6 bases from J, with 16 bases in between. CDR3 bases: TGTGCCAGCAGTTCTGACGGACGTCTGGCTGAAGCTTTCTTT. This codes for CASSSDGRLAEAFF. The full variable domain, completed using reference TRBV2 and TRBJ1-1, is EPEVTQTPSHQVTQMGQEVILRCVPISNHLYFYWYRQILGQKVEFLVSFYNNEISEKSEIFDDQFSVERPDGSNFTLKIRSTKLEDSAMYFCASSSDGRLAEAFFGQGTRLTVV.

CDR3 nucleotides: TGTGCCAGCAGCGACGGACAGGGTAGCGGTGGCTACACCTTC. It specifies CASSDGQGSGGYTF. This chain connects TRBV9 to TRBJ1-2; 8 bases align to TRBD1. Germline trimming cut 3 bases from V and 7 bases from J; bases unmatched to any gene: 8. CDR3 size: 14 residues. From germline, CDR1 is SGDLS and CDR2 YYNGEE.

The chain carries TRBV5-1 and TRBJ1-1, with D unresolved. The CDR3 loop spans 14 amino acids. Looked up from germline, CDR1 is SGHRS and CDR2 is YFSETQ. V lost 4 bases and J lost 1, with 11 bases in between. The CDR3: CASSGSLGNTEAFF. In DNA form, the CDR3 reads TGCGCCAGCAGCGGGTCTCTCGGGAACACTGAAGCTTTCTTT. Full variable domain (rest looked up from reference TRBV5-1 and TRBJ1-1): KAGVTQTPRYLIKTRGQQVTLSCSPISGHRSVSWYQQTPGQGLQFLFEYFSETQRNKGNFPGRFSGRQFSNSRSEMNVSTLELGDSALYLCASSGSLGNTEAFFGQGTRLTVV.

This chain uses TRBV19 with TRBJ1-1; possible D gene TRBD1, 6 bases. The CDR3 is 14 residues long. Trimming removed 2 bases at V and 7 bases at J, with 14 bases between. Germline CDR1 LNHDA, CDR2 SQIVND (reference sequence). The CDR3 DNA follows: TGTGCCAGTAGTATAACAAGGACAGCCGGTGAAGCTTTCTTT. Its translation is CASSITRTAGEAFF.

The V gene is TRBV10-3, the J gene TRBJ1-1; no clear D. V was pared by 0 bases and J by 4 bases, with 9 bases between. CDR3 length equals 14 residues. The V gene's germline CDR1 is ENHRY and CDR2 SYGVKD. The CDR3 protein is CAISESKGATEAFF. The CDR3 coding sequence is TGTGCCATCAGTGAGTCTAAGGGTGCCACTGAAGCTTTCTTT.

This chain connects TRBV7-9 to TRBJ1-1; D is unclear. This CDR3 is built from 16 residues. V gave up 1 base and J gave up 1 base, with 13 bases separating them. Per the germline V gene, CDR1 is SEHNR and CDR2 is FQNEAQ (reference sequence). The CDR3 coding sequence is TGTGCCAGCAGCTTAGAAGCGTTTCAGCCGAACACTGAAGCTTTCTTT. Translating gives CASSLEAFQPNTEAFF.

This chain joins TRBV7-9 and TRBJ2-7; D not certain. Trimming pared 4 bases from V and 2 bases from J, leaving 12 bases between. CDR3 size: 14 residues. Germline V gene sequence: CDR1 SEHNR, CDR2 FQNEAQ (reference sequence). The CDR3 DNA follows: TGTGCCAGCAGCTCCACTCTGAACCCCTACGAGCAGTACTTC. It codes for CASSSTLNPYEQYF.

V usage is TRBV9 and J usage is TRBJ2-1; possible D gene TRBD2, 5 bases. Between the trimmed V and J ends, which lost 3 bases and 0 bases, there was a span of 19 bases. Germline CDR1 is SGDLS and CDR2 is YYNGEE. There are 18 residues in the CDR3. DNA for the CDR3: TGTGCCAGCAGCGAGAAAGCCAGGATAGGGAGCTCCTACAATGAGCAGTTCTTC. Protein sequence: CASSEKARIGSSYNEQFF.

V usage is TRBV4-1 and J usage is TRBJ1-2; 8 nucleotides agree with TRBD1. CDR1 and CDR2 from the germline V gene are MGHRA and YSYEKL. J lost 8 bases, V lost 0 bases, and 8 bases had no gene match. The CDR3 contains 15 residues. In nucleotides, the CDR3 is TGCGCCAGCAGCCAAGATAGCCAGGGGGCCGGGGGCTACACCTTC. Translation gives CASSQDSQGAGGYTF.